Below, 14 T cell receptor beta chains from the same sample are listed, as sequenced in a study of cytomegalovirus exposure and HLA in healthy donors. The primer mix had 60 Vbeta and 13 Jbeta primers. Using immunoSEQ multiplex PCR, the repertoire was profiled, and TCRdb retains in-frame clones only, with some absent. The sample holds more than 95,000 clones, roughly 71% seen once. Sequenced input: PBMCs. These receptors came from a woman between 45 and 60 years old in good health and CMV-seropositive.

In the case of this clone: An end of the junction does not agree with germline; a read error may underlie this. CDR3 region: CASSHGTGAAYGQYF. DNA of the CDR3: TGTGCCAGCAGCCATGGGACAGGGGCTGCCTACGGGCAGTACTTC. The V gene is TRBV7-9, the J gene TRBJ2-7; 10 bases line up with TRBD1. Germline assignment: CDR1 SEHNR and CDR2 FQNEAQ (reference sequence). The CDR3 length is 15 residues.

Remarks on this clone: The same CDR3 also results from other DNA sequences found in this sample. The chain links TRBV6-1 to TRBJ1-1; the match to TRBD1 covers 7 bases. The V segment lost 8 bases and the J segment 3 bases; nucleotides outside the gene matches: 6. Germline CDR1 and CDR2: MNHNS and SASEGT. This CDR3 is built from 13 residues. The CDR3 region has the DNA TGTGCCAGCCGCGGGCAGGGGGACACTGAAGCTTTCTTT. Protein product: CASRGQGDTEAFF.

There are a few counts of this clone. The rearrangement uses TRBV10-1 and TRBJ2-5; the match to TRBD2 covers 8 bases. The CDR3 sequence is 16 residues long. The germline V gene encodes CDR1 WNHNN and CDR2 SYGVQD (reference sequence). The junction had 5 bases not matched to a gene; V was cut back by 0 bases and J by 2 bases. The CDR3 nucleotides read TGCGCCAGCAGTGAGTCGAGCCAGCGGGGGCAAGAGACCCAGTACTTC. It codes for CASSESSQRGQETQYF.

V usage is TRBV5-1 and J usage is TRBJ2-3, with TRBD2 matching over 13 bases. The CDR3 extends over 18 amino acids. Germline V CDR1 and CDR2: SGHRS, YFSETQ. The V gene end was trimmed by 4 bases and the J gene end by 0 bases; junction bases not matched to a gene: 8. DNA for the CDR3: TGCGCCAGCAGCCGACTAGCGGGGGGTCGAACTAGCACAGATACGCAGTATTTT. Amino acid sequence: CASSRLAGGRTSTDTQYF.

The genes are TRBV6-1 and TRBJ2-1; 8 bases map to TRBD1. The CDR3 loop spans 15 amino acids. The germline CDR1 and CDR2 sequences are MNHNS and SASEGT. J lost 4 bases, V lost 5 bases, and 7 bases had no gene match. CDR3 sequence: CASSKDREGYNEQFF. The CDR3 region has the DNA TGTGCCAGCAGTAAGGACAGGGAAGGATACAATGAGCAGTTCTTC.

The CDR3 loop is CASSLRQGAGETQYF. CDR3 coding DNA: TGTGCCAGCAGCCTCCGACAGGGGGCAGGGGAGACCCAGTACTTC. The V and J genes are TRBV5-4 and TRBJ2-5; the match to TRBD1 covers 10 bases. The CDR3 consists of 15 residues. The ends lost 4 bases at V and 5 bases at J; junction bases unmatched: 8. The germline CDR1 and CDR2 sequences are SGHNT and YYREEE (reference sequence).

V and J are TRBV2 and TRBJ2-5; D is unresolved. Germline CDR1 and CDR2: SNHLY and FYNNEI. V was cut by 8 bases and J by 3 bases, with 7 bases left in between. The length of the CDR3 is 11 residues. The CDR3 nucleotides read TGTGCCAGCTCACGGGAAGAGACCCAGTACTTC. Translated, it gives CASSREETQYF.

This clone has just one count. The chain carries TRBV15 and TRBJ1-4, with D possibly being TRBD1 (6 bases). Between the trimmed V and J ends, which lost 0 bases and 3 bases, there was a span of 8 bases. The CDR3 spans 15 residues. The germline V gene has CDR1 LNHNV and CDR2 YYDKDF (reference sequence). The CDR3 sequence: CATSREGAANEKLFF. In DNA, the CDR3 is TGTGCCACCAGCAGAGAGGGGGCTGCTAATGAAAAACTGTTTTTT.

This clone was seen more than once but under ten times. J is TRBJ2-5 and V is TRBV6-1; 13 bases agree with TRBD2. The junction had 1 base not matched to a gene; V was cut back by 4 bases and J by 2 bases. The CDR3 extends over 15 amino acids. Per the germline V gene, CDR1 is MNHNS and CDR2 is SASEGT. The DNA for the CDR3 is TGTGCCAGCAGTGGGGGACTAGCGGGGCAAGAGACCCAGTACTTC. It is translated as CASSGGLAGQETQYF.

A single count supports this clone. The chain joins TRBV19 to TRBJ2-5; 7 nucleotides line up with TRBD2. CDR3 length: 15 residues. Trimming removed 3 bases from V and 3 bases from J; junction bases left unmatched: 7. CDR1 is LNHDA, CDR2 SQIVND, per germline (reference sequence). CDR3 DNA sequence: TGTGCCAGTAGTATTCTAGCGGCCTCAGAAGAGACCCAGTACTTC. Amino acid sequence: CASSILAASEETQYF.

This chain uses TRBV14 with TRBJ1-1; the D gene is possibly TRBD1 (5 bases). Per germline, CDR1 SGHDN and CDR2 FVKESK. Trimming took off 0 bases at V and 4 bases at J, with 15 bases between the two ends. This CDR3 region has 16 residues. The DNA for the CDR3 is TGTGCCAGCAGCCAAGATTTGGCAGGGTGGAGCACTGAAGCTTTCTTT. Translating it yields CASSQDLAGWSTEAFF.

The chain links TRBV15 to TRBJ2-3; TRBD1 is a possible D gene (5 bases). The length of the CDR3 is 14 residues. Germline V CDR1 and CDR2: LNHNV, YYDKDF (reference sequence). Between the trimmed V and J ends, which lost 1 base and 4 bases, there was a span of 9 bases. CDR3 DNA sequence: TGTGCCACCAGCAGAGCCGCAGGGTCAGATACGCAGTATTTT. It is translated as CATSRAAGSDTQYF.

The chain uses TRBV7-8 and TRBJ1-1; 7 bases map to TRBD1. After removal of 7 bases from V and 6 bases from J, the junction contained 17 bases not matched to a gene. This CDR3 has 16 amino acids. Germline values: CDR1 SGHVS, CDR2 FQNEAQ. Here the CDR3 reads CASNTGARGGDAEAFF. The CDR3 nucleotides are TGTGCCAGCAACACAGGGGCCCGGGGTGGTGACGCTGAAGCTTTCTTT. The full variable domain, in which reference TRBV7-8 and TRBJ1-1 provide the parts outside the CDR3, is GAGVSQSPRYKVAKRGQDVALRCDPISGHVSLFWYQQALGQGPEFLTYFQNEAQLDKSGLPSDRFFAERPEGSVSTLKIQRTQQEDSAVYLCASNTGARGGDAEAFFGQGTRLTVV.

The gene calls are TRBV2 and TRBJ1-6, with D perhaps matching TRBD1 (6 bases). This CDR3 contains 14 residues. Per germline, CDR1 SNHLY and CDR2 FYNNEI. V lost 4 bases, J lost 4 bases, and 8 bases lay in between. CDR3: CASSAGQYNSPLHF. The CDR3 nucleotides are TGTGCCAGCAGTGCCGGACAGTATAATTCACCCCTCCACTTT.